This T cell receptor beta chain is drawn from a study of shared T cell receptors in the human thymus. Trimming left V 2 bases short and J 5 bases short, with 23 bases between. From germline, CDR1 is SGHDT and CDR2 YYEEEE. The CDR3 loop spans 19 amino acids. TCRdb keeps only in-frame clones here, not all; method: immunoSEQ multiplex PCR. The top ten clones hold roughly 0.0087% of a sample with hundreds of thousands of clones, 80% to 90% of them seen once. The same data also went into a second study, on human thymus T cells. That paper adds: Thymic and blood repertoires showed apparently biased V and J gene usage. Thymic TCR repertoires of unrelated people reportedly overlapped highly.

The material sequenced was thymocytes. The TCR was taken from a boy younger than two with a congenital heart defect. This sequence joins TRBV5-6 and TRBJ2-6; TRBD1 is a possible D gene (5 bases). The CDR3 sequence is CASSFQGKVSVTRANVLTF. The CDR3 DNA is TGTGCCAGCAGCTTTCAGGGTAAGGTTTCAGTGACTCGGGCCAACGTCCTGACTTTC.